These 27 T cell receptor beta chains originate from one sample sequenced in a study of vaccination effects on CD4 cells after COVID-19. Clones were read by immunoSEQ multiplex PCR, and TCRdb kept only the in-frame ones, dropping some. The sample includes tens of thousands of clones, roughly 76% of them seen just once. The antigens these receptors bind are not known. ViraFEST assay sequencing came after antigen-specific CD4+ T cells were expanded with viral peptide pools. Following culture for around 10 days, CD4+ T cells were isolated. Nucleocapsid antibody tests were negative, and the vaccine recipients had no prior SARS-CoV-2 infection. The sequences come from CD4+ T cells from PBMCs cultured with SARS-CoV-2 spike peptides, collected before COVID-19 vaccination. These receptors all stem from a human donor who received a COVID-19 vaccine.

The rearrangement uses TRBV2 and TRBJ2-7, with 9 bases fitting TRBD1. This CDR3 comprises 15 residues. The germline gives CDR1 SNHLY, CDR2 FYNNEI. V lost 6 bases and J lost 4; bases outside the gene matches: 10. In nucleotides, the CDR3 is TGTGCCAGCAGAGCTGGGGGGACAGGGAAATACGAGCAGTACTTC. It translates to CASRAGGTGKYEQYF.

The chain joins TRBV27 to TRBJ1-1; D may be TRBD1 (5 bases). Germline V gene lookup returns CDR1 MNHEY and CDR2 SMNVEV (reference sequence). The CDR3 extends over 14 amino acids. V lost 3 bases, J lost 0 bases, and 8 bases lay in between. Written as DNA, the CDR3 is TGTGCCAGCAGTTTGGACATCTTGAACACTGAAGCTTTCTTT. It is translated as CASSLDILNTEAFF.

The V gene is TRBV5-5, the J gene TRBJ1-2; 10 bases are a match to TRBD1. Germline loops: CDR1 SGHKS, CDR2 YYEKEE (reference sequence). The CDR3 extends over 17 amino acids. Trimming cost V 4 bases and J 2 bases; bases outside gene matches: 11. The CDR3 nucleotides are TGTGCCAGCAGCCAGAATCTTCCGGGACAGGGGAACTATGGCTACACCTTC. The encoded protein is CASSQNLPGQGNYGYTF.

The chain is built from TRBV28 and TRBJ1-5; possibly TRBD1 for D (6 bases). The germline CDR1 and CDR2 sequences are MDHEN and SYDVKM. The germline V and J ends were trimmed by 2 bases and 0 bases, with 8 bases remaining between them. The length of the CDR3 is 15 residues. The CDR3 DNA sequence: TGTGCCAGCAGTTTACTGACAGGTAGCAATCAGCCCCAGCATTTT. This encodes CASSLLTGSNQPQHF.

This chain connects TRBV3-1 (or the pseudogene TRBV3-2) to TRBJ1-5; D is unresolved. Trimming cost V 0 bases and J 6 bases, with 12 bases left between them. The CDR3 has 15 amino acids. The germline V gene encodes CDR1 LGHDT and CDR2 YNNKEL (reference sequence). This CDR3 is CASSQEFKGIQPQHF. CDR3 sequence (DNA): TGTGCCAGCAGCCAAGAGTTTAAAGGAATTCAGCCCCAGCATTTT.

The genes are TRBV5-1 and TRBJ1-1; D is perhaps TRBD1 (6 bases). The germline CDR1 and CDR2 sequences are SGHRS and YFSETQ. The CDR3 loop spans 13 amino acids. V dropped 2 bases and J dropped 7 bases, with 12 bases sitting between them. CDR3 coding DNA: TGCGCCAGCAGCTTTTCGACAGGCCTTGAAGCTTTCTTT. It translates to CASSFSTGLEAFF.

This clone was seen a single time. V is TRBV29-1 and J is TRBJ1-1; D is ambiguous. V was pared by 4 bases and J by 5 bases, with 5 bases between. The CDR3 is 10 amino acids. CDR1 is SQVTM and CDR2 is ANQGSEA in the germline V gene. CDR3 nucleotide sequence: TGCAGCGTTGTGGGAACTGAAGCTTTCTTT. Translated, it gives CSVVGTEAFF.

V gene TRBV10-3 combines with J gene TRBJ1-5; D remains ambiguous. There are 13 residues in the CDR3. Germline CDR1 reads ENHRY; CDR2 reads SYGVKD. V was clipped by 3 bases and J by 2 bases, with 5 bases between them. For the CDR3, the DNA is TGTGCCATCAGTGAAAGGGGCAATCAGCCCCAGCATTTT. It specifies CAISERGNQPQHF.

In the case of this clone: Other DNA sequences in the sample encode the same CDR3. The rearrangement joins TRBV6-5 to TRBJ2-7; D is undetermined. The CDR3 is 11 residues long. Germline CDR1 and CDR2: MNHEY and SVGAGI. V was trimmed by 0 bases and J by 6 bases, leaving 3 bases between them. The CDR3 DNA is TGTGCCAGCAGTTACTCTCGCGAGCAGTACTTC. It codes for CASSYSREQYF.

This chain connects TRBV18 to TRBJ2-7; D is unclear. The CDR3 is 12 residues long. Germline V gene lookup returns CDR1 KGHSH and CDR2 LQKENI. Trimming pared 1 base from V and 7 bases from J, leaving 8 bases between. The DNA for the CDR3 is TGTGCCAGCTCACCACAGAGGCGAGAGCAGTACTTC. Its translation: CASSPQRREQYF.

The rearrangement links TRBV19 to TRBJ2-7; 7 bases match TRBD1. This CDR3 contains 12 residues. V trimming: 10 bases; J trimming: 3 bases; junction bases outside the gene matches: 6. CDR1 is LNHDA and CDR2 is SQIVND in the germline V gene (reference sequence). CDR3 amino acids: CATKGTVYEQYF. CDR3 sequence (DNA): TGTGCCACCAAGGGGACAGTCTACGAGCAGTACTTC. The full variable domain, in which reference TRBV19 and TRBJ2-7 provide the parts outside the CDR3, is DGGITQSPKYLFRKEGQNVTLSCEQNLNHDAMYWYRQDPGQGLRLIYYSQIVNDFQKGDIAEGYSVSREKKESFPLTVTSAQKNPTAFYLCATKGTVYEQYFGPGTRLTVT.

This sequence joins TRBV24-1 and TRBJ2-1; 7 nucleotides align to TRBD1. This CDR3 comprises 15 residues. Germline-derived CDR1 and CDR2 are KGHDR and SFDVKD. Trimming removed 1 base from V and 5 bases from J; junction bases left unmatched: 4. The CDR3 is CATSDFRDRDNEQFF. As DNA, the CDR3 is TGTGCCACCAGTGATTTTAGGGACAGAGACAATGAGCAGTTCTTC.

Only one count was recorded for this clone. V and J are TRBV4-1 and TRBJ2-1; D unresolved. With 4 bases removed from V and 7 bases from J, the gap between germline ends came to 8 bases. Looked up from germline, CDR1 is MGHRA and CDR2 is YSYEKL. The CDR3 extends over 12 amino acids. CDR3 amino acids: CASSRFVNEQFF. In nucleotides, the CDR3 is TGCGCCAGCAGCCGATTCGTAAATGAGCAGTTCTTC.

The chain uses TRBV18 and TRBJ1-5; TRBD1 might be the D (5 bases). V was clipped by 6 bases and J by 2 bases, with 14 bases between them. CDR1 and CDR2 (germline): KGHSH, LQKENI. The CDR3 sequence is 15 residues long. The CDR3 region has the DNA TGTGCCAGCTCCAGGGCGGGGGACGGCAATCAGCCCCAGCATTTT. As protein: CASSRAGDGNQPQHF.

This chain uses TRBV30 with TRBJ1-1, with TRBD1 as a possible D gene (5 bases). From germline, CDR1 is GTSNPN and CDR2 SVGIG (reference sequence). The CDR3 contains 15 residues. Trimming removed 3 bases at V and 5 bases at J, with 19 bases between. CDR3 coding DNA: TGTGCCTGGAGCTTCCGGGGGGGACGGGGAACTGAAGCTTTCTTT. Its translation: CAWSFRGGRGTEAFF.

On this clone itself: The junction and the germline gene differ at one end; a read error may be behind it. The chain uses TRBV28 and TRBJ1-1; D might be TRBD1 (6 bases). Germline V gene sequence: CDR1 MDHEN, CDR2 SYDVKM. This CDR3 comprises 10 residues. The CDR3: CASSPGQPIF. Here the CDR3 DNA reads TGTGCCAGCAGTCCCGGACAGCCGATCTTT.

The CDR3 DNA reads TGCGCCAGCAGCATACTGAAAGGGGAGACCCAGTACTTC. Protein: CASSILKGETQYF. The V call is TRBV5-1, the J call TRBJ2-5; D not certain. Trimming cost V 4 bases and J 5 bases, with 12 bases left between them. This CDR3 spans 13 amino acids. The V gene's germline CDR1 is SGHRS and CDR2 YFSETQ.

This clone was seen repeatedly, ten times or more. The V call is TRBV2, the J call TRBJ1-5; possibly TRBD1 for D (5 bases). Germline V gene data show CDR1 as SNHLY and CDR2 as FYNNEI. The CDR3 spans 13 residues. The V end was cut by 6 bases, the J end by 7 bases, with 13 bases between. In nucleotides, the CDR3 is TGTGCCAGCAGCTTAGGGGAAGGCCAGCCCCAGCATTTT. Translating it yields CASSLGEGQPQHF.

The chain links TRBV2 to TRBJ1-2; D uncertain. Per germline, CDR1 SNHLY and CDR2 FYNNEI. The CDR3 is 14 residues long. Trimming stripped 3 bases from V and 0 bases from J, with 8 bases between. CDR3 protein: CASSETLANYGYTF. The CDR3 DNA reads TGTGCCAGCAGTGAGACATTAGCTAACTATGGCTACACCTTC.

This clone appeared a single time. CDR3 protein: CATSRPPSGVNNEQFF. The DNA for the CDR3 is TGTGCCACCAGCAGACCCCCAAGCGGGGTGAACAATGAGCAGTTCTTC. This chain connects TRBV15 to TRBJ2-1; 7 nucleotides align to TRBD2. The CDR3 is 16 residues long. The ends lost 2 bases at V and 5 bases at J; junction bases unmatched: 9. In germline, CDR1 is LNHNV, CDR2 YYDKDF (reference sequence).

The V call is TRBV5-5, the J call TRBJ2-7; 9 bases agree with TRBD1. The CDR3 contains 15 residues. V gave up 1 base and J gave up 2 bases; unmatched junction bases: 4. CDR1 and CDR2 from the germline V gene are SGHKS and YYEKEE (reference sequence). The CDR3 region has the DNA TGTGCCAGCAGCTTGTTACGGACAGGGGCCTACGAGCAGTACTTC. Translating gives CASSLLRTGAYEQYF.

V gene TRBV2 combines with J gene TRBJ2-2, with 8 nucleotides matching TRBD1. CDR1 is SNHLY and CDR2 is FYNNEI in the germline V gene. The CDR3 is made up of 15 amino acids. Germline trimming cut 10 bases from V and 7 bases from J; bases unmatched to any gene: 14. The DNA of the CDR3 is TGTGCCATCCAGACAGGGGTCAATATTAACGGGGAGCTGTTTTTT. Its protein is CAIQTGVNINGELFF.

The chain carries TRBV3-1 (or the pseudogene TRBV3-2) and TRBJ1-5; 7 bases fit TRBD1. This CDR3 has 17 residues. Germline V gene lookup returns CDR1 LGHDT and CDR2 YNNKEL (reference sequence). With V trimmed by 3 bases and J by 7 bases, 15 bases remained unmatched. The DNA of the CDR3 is TGTGCCAGCAGCCATAGCGGTGAAGGGGGCGGACGACAGCCCCAGCATTTT. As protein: CASSHSGEGGGRQPQHF.

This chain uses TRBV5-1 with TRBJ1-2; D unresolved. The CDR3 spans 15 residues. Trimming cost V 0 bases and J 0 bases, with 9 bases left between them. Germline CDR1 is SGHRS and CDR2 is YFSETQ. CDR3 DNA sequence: TGCGCCAGCAGCTTGGCCGAAATAGCTAACTATGGCTACACCTTC. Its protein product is CASSLAEIANYGYTF.

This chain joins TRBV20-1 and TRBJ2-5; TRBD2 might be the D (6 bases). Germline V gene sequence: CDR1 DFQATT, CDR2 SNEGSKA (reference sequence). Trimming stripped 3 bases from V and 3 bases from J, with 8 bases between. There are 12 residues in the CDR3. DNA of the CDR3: TGCAGTGCTAGTAAGCGGGAAGAGACCCAGTACTTC. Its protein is CSASKREETQYF.

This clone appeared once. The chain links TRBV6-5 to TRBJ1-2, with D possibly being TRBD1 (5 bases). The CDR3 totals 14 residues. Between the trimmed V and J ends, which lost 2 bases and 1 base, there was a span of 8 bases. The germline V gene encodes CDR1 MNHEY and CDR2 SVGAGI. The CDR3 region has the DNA TGTGCCAGCAGTTACCGGGACGGTAACTATGGCTACACCTTC. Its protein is CASSYRDGNYGYTF.

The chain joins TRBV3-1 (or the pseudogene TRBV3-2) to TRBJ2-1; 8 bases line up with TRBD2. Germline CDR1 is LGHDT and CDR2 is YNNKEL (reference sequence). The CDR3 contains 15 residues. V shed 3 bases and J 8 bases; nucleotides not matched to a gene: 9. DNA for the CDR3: TGTGCCAGCAGCCAGAACGGGAGGGCCCTTCATGAGCAGTTCTTC. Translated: CASSQNGRALHEQFF.